This T cell receptor (beta chain) is from a study of cytotoxic CD8 clonotypes in ibrutinib-treated CLL. Study results and limitations: Baseline levels of clonality went above those of age-matched healthy donors and moved with circulating CD8+ T-cell counts.

Investigators sourced approximately 2 micrograms of genomic DNA from cryopreserved PBMCs for TCR beta libraries. Profiling relied on immunoSEQ multiplex PCR, and the TCRdb table lists in-frame clones only, not all of them. The sample holds about 140,000 clones, 70% to 90% seen once. Germline CDR1 MNHEY, CDR2 SVGAGI. The length of the CDR3 is 14 residues. V gave up 4 bases and J gave up 8 bases, with 17 bases separating them. This clone appeared once. Antigen: not known. The receptor was isolated from a human donor with chronic lymphocytic leukemia. Sequenced material: PBMCs, taken after 36 months of ibrutinib treatment. The V call is TRBV6-5, the J call TRBJ1-1; D is undetermined. The chain's CDR3 is CASSFGRPYLEAFF. CDR3 sequence (DNA): TGTGCCAGCAGTTTTGGCAGGCCATACTTGGAAGCTTTCTTT.